This T cell receptor (beta chain) came from a study of T cells expressing NK-cell markers. Across the study: Researchers got TCR beta repertoires out of sorted CD3+CD56+NKG2C+, CD3+CD56+NKG2C- and CD3+CD56-NKG2C+ T cells. Seven HCMV-seropositive donors and one seronegative donor made up the eight sequenced donors. General observations from the study: It is unclear if expanded NKG2C-expressing clones target HCMV antigens. Leadership of the CD3+CD56-NKG2C+ fraction also belonged to these clonotypes in a handful of donors.

As concerns this clonotype: Its antigen remains unidentified.

CDR1 and CDR2 from the germline V gene are SEHNR and FQNEAQ (reference sequence). This CDR3 spans 14 amino acids. TCRdb re-called the 5' RACE reads and shows each CDR3 protein once, DNA omitted. Its table lists roughly 150,000 distinct CDR3 sequences. Sequenced input: blood T cells: a sorted CD56 or NKG2C T cell subset, CD4+ or CD8+ T cells, or bulk PBMC T cells (not recorded which). The V call is TRBV7-9, the J call TRBJ2-1; TCRdb proposes TRBD1, but this gene call is untestable without DNA. This TCR was recovered from a woman between 18 and 75 years old in good health. CDR3 residues: CASAVTGQYNEQFF.